The rows below give T cell receptor beta chains drawn from one sample of a study of vaccination effects on CD4 cells after COVID-19. These receptors lack a known antigen. Data came from immunoSEQ multiplex PCR; TCRdb stores just in-frame clones and leaves some out. The sample has around 70,000 clones, over 60% seen once; the top ten hold 2% to 2.5%. The material sequenced was CD4+ T cells from PBMCs cultured without peptide, taken before COVID-19 vaccination. Source of these receptors: a human donor who received a COVID-19 vaccine. The CDR3 runs from the conserved cysteine through the conserved F or W. The D gene is left open where the match is weak. A row's size may be missing; if present it is once, few, many or a size class.

j_call clone_size d_call v_call cdr3_nt cdr3_aa
TRBJ2-2 . . TRBV28 TGTGCCAGCAGGACGACCGGGGAGCTGTTTTTT CASRTTGELFF
TRBJ2-1 . . TRBV7-2 TGTGCCAGCAGCTTAGATACGTCTCAGGAGCAGTTCTTC CASSLDTSQEQFF
TRBJ1-1 . . TRBV5-1 TGCGCCAGCAGCCAACAGGCGGCGAACACTGAAGCTTTCTTT CASSQQAANTEAFF
TRBJ2-5 few . TRBV19 TGTGCCAGTATAAGTCCGGGGGCAGGGGGGACCCAGTACTTC CASISPGAGGTQYF
TRBJ2-5 . . TRBV6-6 TGTGCCAGCATCCGCTCCCAAGGGGAGACCCAGTACTTC CASIRSQGETQYF
TRBJ2-2 . TRBD2 TRBV5-4 TGTGCCAGCAGCCCGGGTGGGAGGGCCGGGGAGCTGTTTTTT CASSPGGRAGELFF
TRBJ2-2 . TRBD1 TRBV18 TGTGCCAGCCATCGGGACAGGGGGTTGACCGGGGAGCTGTTTTTT CASHRDRGLTGELFF
TRBJ2-1 . TRBD1 TRBV7-3 TGTGCCAGCAGCTTAACGGGGGACAGGGGAGGTAGTGAGCAGTTCTTC CASSLTGDRGGSEQFF
TRBJ2-2 . . TRBV30 TGTGCCTGGAGTGTATCTCGAAGTGGGAGGTTCTCCGGGGAGCTGTTTTTT CAWSVSRSGRFSGELFF
TRBJ1-6 . . TRBV2 TGTGCCCTAGGTCGGGGAAATAATTCACCCCTCCACTTT CALGRGNNSPLHF
TRBJ1-5 . . TRBV2 TGTGCCAGCAGTGAAGCGCTTCGTTATCAGCCCCAGCATTTT CASSEALRYQPQHF
TRBJ1-2 few TRBD1 TRBV18 TGTGCCAGCTCCAGGGACAGGGATAACTATGGCTACACCTTC CASSRDRDNYGYTF
TRBJ1-3 . . TRBV7-9 TGTGCCAGCAGCTCCCAAGTCCCGCCACCCTCTGGAAACACCATATATTTT CASSSQVPPPSGNTIYF
TRBJ1-2 . . TRBV29-1 TGCAGCGTTGGGGACATTGAGGGCTACACCTTC CSVGDIEGYTF
TRBJ1-1 . . TRBV6-6 TGTGCCAGCACGCGGATGAACACTGAAGCTTTCTTT CASTRMNTEAFF
TRBJ1-3 . TRBD1 TRBV7-9 TGTGCCAGCAGCCCGCGGACAGGGGGCCTAACTGGAAACACCATATATTTT CASSPRTGGLTGNTIYF
TRBJ2-3 . . TRBV7-9 TGTGCCAGCAGCTTAGTAAATACGCAGTATTTT CASSLVNTQYF
TRBJ2-1 . TRBD1 TRBV7-9 TGTGCCAGCAGCTTAGGCACAGGGGTCTCCTACAATGAGCAGTTCTTC CASSLGTGVSYNEQFF
TRBJ2-2 . . TRBV30 TGTGCCTGGAGAGAGGTGGCCGGGGAGCTGTTTTTT CAWREVAGELFF
TRBJ1-2 once . TRBV6-1 TGTGCCAGCAGTGATCAGGGAGCGGCTAACTATGGCTACACCTTC CASSDQGAANYGYTF
TRBJ2-3 . TRBD2 TRBV13 TGTGCCAGCAGCACATCTAGCGGGGGGGGCACAGATACGCAGTATTTT CASSTSSGGGTDTQYF
TRBJ2-5 . . TRBV5-4 TGTGCCAGCAGCTCCCCGGGAGATCTAGAGACCCAGTACTTC CASSSPGDLETQYF
TRBJ2-4 . . TRBV6-5 TGTGCCTATGGACCGGGACCAGGCGGAAACATTCAGTACTTC CAYGPGPGGNIQYF
TRBJ2-1 . TRBD2 TRBV4-3 TGCGCCAGCAGCCAAGAGGGACTAGCTTACAATGAGCAGTTCTTC CASSQEGLAYNEQFF
TRBJ2-3 . . TRBV3-1/TRBV3-2 TGTGCCAGCAGCCAGGGACTCGCGGGGGATACGCAGTATTTT CASSQGLAGDTQYF
TRBJ1-4 few . TRBV7-2 TGTGCCAGCAGCTTAGTGAGGGGGGGAGAAAAACTGTTTTTT CASSLVRGGEKLFF
TRBJ2-5 once . TRBV27 TGTGCCAGCAGTTTGCTGGGGCTGGAGACCCAGTACTTC CASSLLGLETQYF
TRBJ2-1 . TRBD2 TRBV5-4 TGTGCCAGCAGCTTGGAAAGCGGGGGAGAGAATGAGCAGTTCTTC CASSLESGGENEQFF
TRBJ2-2 . . TRBV7-2 TGTGCCAGCAGCTTGGGGCCCGGGGAGCTGTTTTTT CASSLGPGELFF
TRBJ1-2 . . TRBV19 TGTGCCAGTACCCCGGGCGGGGGGGCTGGCTACACCTTC CASTPGGGAGYTF
TRBJ2-4 . TRBD2 TRBV2 TGTGCCAGCAGTGAAGCGCGGGGGGTTACGAACATTCAGTACTTC CASSEARGVTNIQYF
TRBJ2-5 . TRBD1 TRBV29-1 TGCAGCGTTGGAACAACAGGGGGCGGTCAAGAGACCCAGTACTTC CSVGTTGGGQETQYF
TRBJ1-6 few . TRBV5-1 TGCGCCAGCAGCTTGGGTGGCGGCGAGATGAATTCACCCCTCCACTTT CASSLGGGEMNSPLHF
TRBJ1-4 . . TRBV5-1 TGCGCCAGCAGCTTGGGGGGGGGCACTAATGAAAAACTGTTTTTT CASSLGGGTNEKLFF
TRBJ2-3 . TRBD2 TRBV7-3 TGTGCCAGCAGCTCCCTAGCGGGGGGCACAGATACGCAGTATTTT CASSSLAGGTDTQYF
TRBJ1-2 once . TRBV4-2 TGTGCCAGCAGCCAAGATGGGAGAGGCTACACCTTC CASSQDGRGYTF
TRBJ1-1 few TRBD1 TRBV5-8 TGTGCCAGCCCCTCCGGAGGGGGCGAAAGCACTGAAGCTTTCTTT CASPSGGGESTEAFF
TRBJ1-2 . . TRBV27 TGTGCCAGCAGTTTAAGGGGGGCGCAGGATGGCTACACCTTC CASSLRGAQDGYTF
TRBJ1-5 . TRBD1 TRBV2 TGTGCCAGCAGCCGTGACAGGGGTGGCAATCAGCCCCAGCATTTT CASSRDRGGNQPQHF
TRBJ1-1 once TRBD1 TRBV7-2 TGTGCCAGCAGCTTAGGGCCGGGACAGGGTGGAGCTTTCTTT CASSLGPGQGGAFF
TRBJ2-5 . . TRBV7-3 TGTGCCAGCAGCCAAACCAGGGGGGGAGAGACCCAGTACTTC CASSQTRGGETQYF
TRBJ2-2 . . TRBV7-2 TGTGCCAGCAGTTTACGGCGCGGGACAACCGGGGAGCTGTTTTTT CASSLRRGTTGELFF
TRBJ1-1 . TRBD1 TRBV2 TGTGCCAGCAGTGGAGGGACAGGGCGGACTGAAGCTTTCTTT CASSGGTGRTEAFF
TRBJ2-2 . TRBD1 TRBV27 TGTGCCAGCAGTTTCGGACAGGCAGGCGGGGAGCTGTTTTTT CASSFGQAGGELFF
TRBJ1-1 . . TRBV6-5 TGTGCCAGCACTGTCGTGGGTGTCATGAACACTGAAGCTTTCTTT CASTVVGVMNTEAFF
TRBJ2-1 . TRBD2 TRBV7-9 TGTGCCAGCAGCTTATTAGCGGGGAGCTACAATGAGCAGTTCTTC CASSLLAGSYNEQFF
TRBJ2-3 . TRBD1 TRBV7-3 TGTGCCAGCAGCCGGGGACAGATCACAGATACGCAGTATTTT CASSRGQITDTQYF
TRBJ2-1 . . TRBV25-1 TGTGCCAGCAGTGAATATCGAGGGTTTGACAATGAGCAGTTCTTC CASSEYRGFDNEQFF
TRBJ2-5 . TRBD1 TRBV24-1 TGTGCCACCAGTGATCCTGGGACAGAGGGAGAGACCCAGTACTTC CATSDPGTEGETQYF
TRBJ1-2 . TRBD1 TRBV6-2/TRBV6-3 TGTGCCAGCAGTTACGGGGGACAGGGGGCGCTGAACTATGGCTACACCTTC CASSYGGQGALNYGYTF
TRBJ1-4 . . TRBV15 TGTGCCACCAGCGCGTCAGCCGGGGCCACGGCGAATTTTGATGAAAAACTGTTTTTT CATSASAGATANFDEKLFF
TRBJ1-3 few . TRBV19 TGTGCCAGTAGCAGGGGAGATGGAAACACCATATATTTT CASSRGDGNTIYF
TRBJ1-5 few . TRBV6-6 TGTGCCAGCAGTCCGCAGGGAACGGGCCAGCCCCAGCATTTT CASSPQGTGQPQHF
TRBJ1-2 once . TRBV6-5 TGTGCCAGCGTATACCCTGGGGGGCGAGGCTATGGCTACACCTTC CASVYPGGRGYGYTF
TRBJ1-2 . TRBD1 TRBV5-1 TGCGCCAGCAGCTCCATTTCCGGGACAGGGGAAGGCTACACCTTC CASSSISGTGEGYTF
TRBJ1-1 . . TRBV25-1 TGTGCCAGCAGTGAAGAGGAGATGAACACTGAAGCTTTCTTT CASSEEEMNTEAFF
TRBJ2-5 . . TRBV5-6 TGTGCCAGCAGCTTTCTCCGGGGACAAGAGACCCAGTACTTC CASSFLRGQETQYF
TRBJ2-1 . TRBD2 TRBV7-3 TGTGCCAGTAGCCCAACCTCAGGCAGCGGGGGGGCGTACAATGAGCAGTTCTTC CASSPTSGSGGAYNEQFF
TRBJ2-2 . . TRBV19 TGTGCCAGTAGTATATTTCCAGGGGCGCGGGGCGGGGAGCTGTTTTTT CASSIFPGARGGELFF
TRBJ1-1 . . TRBV2 TGTGCCAGCGCCCCAGAACTGAACACTGAAGCTTTCTTT CASAPELNTEAFF